What follows describes a single TCR beta chain. Measured with immunoSEQ multiplex PCR; TCRdb has only the in-frame clones, and not every one. The sample holds tens of thousands of clones; around 79% are singletons and the top ten take roughly 25%. Germline-derived CDR1 and CDR2 are SGHTA and FQGNSA. V was pared by 4 bases and J by 2 bases, with 7 bases of the junction left unmatched. The CDR3 length is 16 residues. This entry belongs to a study of blood T cell repertoires in COVID-19. The wider study: PBMCs, B-cell-depleted T cells, or T cells provided the cDNA or gDNA that made up the material.

The gene calls are TRBV7-2 and TRBJ2-1, with 8 bases aligning to TRBD2. The sample consisted of peripheral blood. The sequence was collected from a man in his 70s with acute or convalescent COVID-19. CDR3 in DNA: TGTGCCAGCAGCTGGGGTAGCGGGGCGCCCTACAATGAGCAGTTCTTC. Its protein is CASSWGSGAPYNEQFF.